This T cell receptor (beta chain) comes out of a study of patients and donors after allogeneic stem cell transplantation. Each CDR3 protein gets one entry after TCRdb re-called the RT-PCR reads with MiXCR. The data contain some 150,000 distinct CDR3 sequences, about two fifths of them singletons. The CDR3 has 15 amino acids. CDR1 SEHNR and CDR2 FQNEAQ come from the germline V gene (reference sequence). V gave up 1 base and J gave up 3 bases, with 7 bases separating them. The chain combines TRBV7-9 with TRBJ1-6, with unresolved D. Sequences were obtained from blood, either unsorted or a sorted T cell fraction (not recorded which). The TCR sequence derives from a human donor who was either an allogeneic HSCT recipient or a stem cell or donor lymphocyte infusion donor (not recorded which). It is not recorded whose cells these are; they may come from a transplant donor. This CDR3 is CASSLEVSYNSPLHF. DNA for the CDR3: TGTGCCAGCAGCTTAGAAGTAAGCTATAATTCACCCCTCCACTTT.